These 2 T cell receptor beta chains came from one sample sequenced in a study of blood T cell repertoires in COVID-19. Repertoires were generated with immunoSEQ multiplex PCR, while TCRdb's copy carries only in-frame clones and drops some. The sample has 120,000 to 150,000 clones; more than 60% are singletons. Sequencing was done on a sample of peripheral blood. The receptor source for this set is a man aged 45-65 years with acute or convalescent COVID-19.

As concerns this clone: At one of its ends the junction is not consistent with the germline gene, which may arise from a read error. This rearrangement joins TRBV3-1 (or the pseudogene TRBV3-2) to TRBJ1-2, with a weak D call TRBD1 (6 bases). CDR3 length: 13 residues. Germline-derived CDR1 and CDR2 are LGHDT and YNNKEL (reference sequence). CDR3 coding DNA: TGTGCCAGCAGCCCAGGGGTCGGAAGACAGTATTCTTTC. This translates into CASSPGVGRQYSF.

As to this clone: Different DNA sequences within this sample yield the same CDR3. The rearrangement joins TRBV7-3 to TRBJ2-1; a weak D match, TRBD1 (5 bases). With 2 bases removed from V and 0 bases from J, the gap between germline ends came to 8 bases. This CDR3 spans 15 amino acids. Germline CDR1 and CDR2: SGHTA and FQGTGA. The CDR3 reads CASSLGQGSYNEQFF. The CDR3 nucleotides are TGTGCCAGCAGCTTAGGTCAGGGCTCCTACAATGAGCAGTTCTTC.